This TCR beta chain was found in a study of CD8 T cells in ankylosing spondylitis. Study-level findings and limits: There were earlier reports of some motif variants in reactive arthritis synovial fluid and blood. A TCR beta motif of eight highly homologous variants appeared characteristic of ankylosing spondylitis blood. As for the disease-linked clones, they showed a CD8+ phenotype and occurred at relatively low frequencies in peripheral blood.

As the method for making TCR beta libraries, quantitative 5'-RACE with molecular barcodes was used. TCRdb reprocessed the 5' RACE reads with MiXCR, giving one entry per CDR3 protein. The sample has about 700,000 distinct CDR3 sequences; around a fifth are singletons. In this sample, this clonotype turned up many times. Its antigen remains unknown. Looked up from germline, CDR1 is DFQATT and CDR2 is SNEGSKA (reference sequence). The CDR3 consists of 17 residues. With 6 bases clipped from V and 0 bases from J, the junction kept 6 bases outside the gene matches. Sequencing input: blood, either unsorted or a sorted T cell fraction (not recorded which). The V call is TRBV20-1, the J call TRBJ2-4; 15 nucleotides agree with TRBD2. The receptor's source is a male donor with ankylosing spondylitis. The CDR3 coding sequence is TGCAGTGCCCCCAGGACTAGCGGGGGGGTAGCCAAAAACATTCAGTACTTC. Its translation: CSAPRTSGGVAKNIQYF.